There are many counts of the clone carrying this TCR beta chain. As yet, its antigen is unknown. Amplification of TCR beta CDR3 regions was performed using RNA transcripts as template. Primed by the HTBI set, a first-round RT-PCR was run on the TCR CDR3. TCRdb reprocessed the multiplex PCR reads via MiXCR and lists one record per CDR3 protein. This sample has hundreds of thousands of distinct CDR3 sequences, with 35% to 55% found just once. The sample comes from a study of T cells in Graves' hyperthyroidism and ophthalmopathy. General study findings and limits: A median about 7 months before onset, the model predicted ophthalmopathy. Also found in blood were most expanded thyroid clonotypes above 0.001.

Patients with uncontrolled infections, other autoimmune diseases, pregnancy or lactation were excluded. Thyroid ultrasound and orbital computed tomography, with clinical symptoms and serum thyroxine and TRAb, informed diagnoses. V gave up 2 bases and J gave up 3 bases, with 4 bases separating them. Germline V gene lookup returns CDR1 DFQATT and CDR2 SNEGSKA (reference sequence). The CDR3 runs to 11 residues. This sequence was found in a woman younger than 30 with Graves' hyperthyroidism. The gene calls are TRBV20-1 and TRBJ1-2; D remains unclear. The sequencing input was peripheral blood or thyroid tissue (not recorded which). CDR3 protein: CSARPDYGYTF. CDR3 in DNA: TGCAGTGCTAGACCGGACTATGGCTACACCTTC.